Listed below are T cell receptor beta chains from one sample, sequenced in a study of CD8 T cells in Susac syndrome. TCRdb recomputed calls from the immunoSEQ multiplex PCR reads with MiXCR, one row per CDR3 protein. The data contain some 300,000 distinct CDR3 sequences, over 75% of them singletons. Sequenced material: CD8+ T cells from PBMCs. The receptors stem from a human donor with multiple sclerosis. The CDR3 runs from the conserved cysteine through the conserved F or W. The D gene is left open where the match is weak. Size is stated for part of the rows, as once, few or many counts, or as a class when the clone is expanded.

CDR3 DNA,CDR3 protein,V gene,clone size,J gene,D gene
TGTGCCAGCACCATTTCCGCCGGGACAGGATCCTACGAGCAGTACTTC,CASTISAGTGSYEQYF,TRBV7-6,-,TRBJ2-7,TRBD1
TGTGCCAGCAGTTCATCAACGCCCGGGACAGGGTACACCGGGGAGCTGTTTTTT,CASSSSTPGTGYTGELFF,TRBV27,once,TRBJ2-2,TRBD1
TGTGCCAGCAGTTTCGACTCTGGCGGCGATCAGCCCCAGCATTTT,CASSFDSGGDQPQHF,TRBV12-3/TRBV12-4,-,TRBJ1-5,-
TGTGCCAGCAGATCCCCGGGACAGGGGGGAAACACCATATATTTT,CASRSPGQGGNTIYF,TRBV12-3/TRBV12-4,-,TRBJ1-3,TRBD1
TGTGCCTGGAGTGTAGCCAAGAACACTGAAGCTTTCTTT,CAWSVAKNTEAFF,TRBV30,once,TRBJ1-1,-
TGTGCCAGCAGTGACGACAGGGTGGGGATCTACAATGAGCAGTTCTTC,CASSDDRVGIYNEQFF,TRBV25-1,once,TRBJ2-1,TRBD1
TGTGCCTGGAGTGTACCGCGGGTGGGGTGGTCGACCCAGTACTTC,CAWSVPRVGWSTQYF,TRBV30,-,TRBJ2-5,-
TGTGCCAGCAGCTTAGGGGCAGGGATCTCCTACGAGCAGTACTTC,CASSLGAGISYEQYF,TRBV7-9,-,TRBJ2-7,-
TGTGCCAGCGCTAAGTGGGTGTCTAGCACAGATACGCAGTATTTT,CASAKWVSSTDTQYF,TRBV6-2/TRBV6-3,-,TRBJ2-3,-
TGTGCCAGCAGCTTTTGGGGGGAGACCCAGTACTTC,CASSFWGETQYF,TRBV7-8,many,TRBJ2-5,-
TGTGCCAGCTCACCCCCCCTAGCGGGGCGAACCTACGAGCAGTACTTC,CASSPPLAGRTYEQYF,TRBV18,-,TRBJ2-7,TRBD2
TGTGCCAGCAGTCCTACAGTGGACTCGTCCTACGAGCAGTACTTC,CASSPTVDSSYEQYF,TRBV6-2/TRBV6-3,-,TRBJ2-7,-
TGCAGTGCTAGAGATACCTTCGGCGGGAGACCCTACAATGAGCAGTTCTTC,CSARDTFGGRPYNEQFF,TRBV20-1,-,TRBJ2-1,TRBD2
TGTGCCAGCAGCTCTCACGGACAGGGGAACACCGGGGAGCTGTTTTTT,CASSSHGQGNTGELFF,TRBV7-3,-,TRBJ2-2,TRBD1
TGTGCCAGCAGCGTATCGGGAGCAAGAAACACCATATATTTT,CASSVSGARNTIYF,TRBV9,-,TRBJ1-3,-
TGTGCCAGTACCCCCTTTGGGACGAACAATGAGCAGTTCTTC,CASTPFGTNNEQFF,TRBV19,-,TRBJ2-1,-
TGCGCCAGCAGCCAAGATGGCATAGGGAATGGCTACACCTTC,CASSQDGIGNGYTF,TRBV4-3,-,TRBJ1-2,-